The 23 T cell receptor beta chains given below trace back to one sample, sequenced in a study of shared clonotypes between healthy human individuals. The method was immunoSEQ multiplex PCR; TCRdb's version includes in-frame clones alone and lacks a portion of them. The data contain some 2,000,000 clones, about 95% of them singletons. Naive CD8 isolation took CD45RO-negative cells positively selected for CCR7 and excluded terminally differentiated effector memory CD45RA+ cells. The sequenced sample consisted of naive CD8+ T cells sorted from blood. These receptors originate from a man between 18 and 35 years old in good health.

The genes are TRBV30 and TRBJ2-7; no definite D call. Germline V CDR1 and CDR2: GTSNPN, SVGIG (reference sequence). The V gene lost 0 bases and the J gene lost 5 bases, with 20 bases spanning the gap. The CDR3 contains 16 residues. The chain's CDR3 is CAWSVPRHPRGDEQYF. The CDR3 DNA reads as TGTGCCTGGAGTGTACCTCGACATCCCCGTGGGGACGAGCAGTACTTC. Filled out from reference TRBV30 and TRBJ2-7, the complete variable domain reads SQTIHQWPATLVQPVGSPLSLECTVEGTSNPNLYWYRQAAGRGLQLLFYSVGIGQISSEVPQNLSASRPQDRQFILSSKKLLLSDSGFYLCAWSVPRHPRGDEQYFGPGTRLTVT.

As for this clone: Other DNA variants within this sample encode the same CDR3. The CDR3 nucleotides are TGTGCCAGCAGTTACGGGGGTGAATCCTACGAGCAGTACTTC. It specifies CASSYGGESYEQYF. V gene TRBV6-5 combines with J gene TRBJ2-7; D may match TRBD1 or TRBD2 (5 bases each). The CDR3 runs 14 residues. The germline V and J ends were trimmed by 2 bases and 1 base, with 9 bases remaining between them. Per the germline V gene, CDR1 is MNHEY and CDR2 is SVGAGI.

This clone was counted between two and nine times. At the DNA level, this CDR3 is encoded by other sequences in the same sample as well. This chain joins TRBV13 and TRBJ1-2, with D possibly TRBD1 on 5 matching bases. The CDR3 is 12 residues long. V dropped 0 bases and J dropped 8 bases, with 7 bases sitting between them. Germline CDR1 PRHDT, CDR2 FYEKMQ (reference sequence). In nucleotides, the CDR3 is TGTGCCAGCAGCTTAGGAGGGGACGGCTACACCTTC. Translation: CASSLGGDGYTF.

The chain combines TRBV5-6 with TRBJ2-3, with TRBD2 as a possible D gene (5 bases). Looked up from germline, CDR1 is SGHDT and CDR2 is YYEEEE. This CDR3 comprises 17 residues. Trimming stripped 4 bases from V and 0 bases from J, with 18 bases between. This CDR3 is CASSQGGPAPSTDTQYF. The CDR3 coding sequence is TGTGCCAGCAGCCAAGGCGGGCCAGCCCCTAGCACAGATACGCAGTATTTT.

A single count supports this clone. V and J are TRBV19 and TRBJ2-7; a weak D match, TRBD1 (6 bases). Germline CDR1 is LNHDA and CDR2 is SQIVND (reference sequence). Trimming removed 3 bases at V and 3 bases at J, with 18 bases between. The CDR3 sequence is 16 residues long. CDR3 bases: TGTGCCAGTAGTATTAAGGGGGAAGGCCGAAACTACGAGCAGTACTTC. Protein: CASSIKGEGRNYEQYF.

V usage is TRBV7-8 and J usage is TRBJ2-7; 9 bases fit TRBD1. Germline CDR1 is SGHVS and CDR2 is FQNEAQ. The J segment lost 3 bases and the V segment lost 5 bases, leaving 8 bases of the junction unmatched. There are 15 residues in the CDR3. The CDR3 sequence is CASSPGTGQRYEQYF. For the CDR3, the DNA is TGTGCCAGCAGCCCGGGGACAGGGCAACGCTACGAGCAGTACTTC.

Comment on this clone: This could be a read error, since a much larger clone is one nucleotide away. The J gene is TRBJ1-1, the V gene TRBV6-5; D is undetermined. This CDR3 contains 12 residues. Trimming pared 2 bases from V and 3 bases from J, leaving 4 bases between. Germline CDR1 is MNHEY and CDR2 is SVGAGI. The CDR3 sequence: CASSYGYTEAFF. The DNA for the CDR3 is TGTGCCAGCAGTTACGGGTACACTGAAGCTTTCTTT.

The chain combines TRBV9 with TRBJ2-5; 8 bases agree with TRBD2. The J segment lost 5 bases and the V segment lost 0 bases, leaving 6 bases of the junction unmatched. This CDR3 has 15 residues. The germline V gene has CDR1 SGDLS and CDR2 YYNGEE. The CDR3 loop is CASSVDSTGGETQYF. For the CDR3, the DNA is TGTGCCAGCAGCGTAGATAGTACGGGAGGGGAGACCCAGTACTTC. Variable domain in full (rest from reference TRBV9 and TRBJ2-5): DSGVTQTPKHLITATGQRVTLRCSPRSGDLSVYWYQQSLDQGLQFLIQYYNGEERAKGNILERFSAQQFPDLHSELNLSSLELGDSALYFCASSVDSTGGETQYFGPGTRLLVL.

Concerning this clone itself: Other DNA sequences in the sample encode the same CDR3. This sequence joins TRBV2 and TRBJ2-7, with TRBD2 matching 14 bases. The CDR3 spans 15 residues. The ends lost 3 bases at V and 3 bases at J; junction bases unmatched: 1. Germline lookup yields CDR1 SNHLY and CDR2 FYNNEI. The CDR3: CASSEGLAGVYEQYF. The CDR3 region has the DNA TGTGCCAGCAGTGAGGGACTAGCGGGAGTCTACGAGCAGTACTTC.

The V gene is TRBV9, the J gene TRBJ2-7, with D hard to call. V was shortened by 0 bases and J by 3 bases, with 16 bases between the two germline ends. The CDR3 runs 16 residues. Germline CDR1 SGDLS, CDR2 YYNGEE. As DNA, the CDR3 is TGTGCCAGCAGCGTAGGCTGGGCGGAGCCGATCTACGAGCAGTACTTC. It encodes CASSVGWAEPIYEQYF.

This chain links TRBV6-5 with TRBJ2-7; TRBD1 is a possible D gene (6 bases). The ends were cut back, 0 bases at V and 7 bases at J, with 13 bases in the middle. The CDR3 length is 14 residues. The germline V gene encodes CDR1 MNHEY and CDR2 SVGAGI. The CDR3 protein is CASSYSEGVREQYF. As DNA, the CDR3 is TGTGCCAGCAGTTACTCAGAGGGGGTGAGAGAGCAGTACTTC.

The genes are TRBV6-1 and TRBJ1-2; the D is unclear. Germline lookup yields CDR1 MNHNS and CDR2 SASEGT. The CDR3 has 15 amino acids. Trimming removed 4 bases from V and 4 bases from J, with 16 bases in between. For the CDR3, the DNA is TGTGCCAGCAGTGTGACCGAGGTTGATCTCTATGGCTACACCTTC. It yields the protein CASSVTEVDLYGYTF.

CDR3 nucleotides: TGTGCCAGCAGTATAACCGACAGGGATGGCTACACCTTC. The encoded protein is CASSITDRDGYTF. This chain joins TRBV27 and TRBJ1-2; 7 nucleotides agree with TRBD1. There are 13 residues in the CDR3. Unmatched junction bases numbered 6, after V lost 5 bases and J lost 6 bases. The germline V gene encodes CDR1 MNHEY and CDR2 SMNVEV (reference sequence).

CDR3 nucleotides: TGTGCCAGCAGCTCGGGGGTCGAGCAGTACTTC. It yields the protein CASSSGVEQYF. The chain is built from TRBV5-4 and TRBJ2-7; possibly TRBD2 for D (6 bases). CDR3 size: 11 residues. V lost 3 bases and J 6 bases, leaving 7 bases between the germline ends. Germline CDR1 SGHNT, CDR2 YYREEE (reference sequence). Full variable domain (missing parts from reference TRBV5-4 and TRBJ2-7): ETGVTQSPTHLIKTRGQQVTLRCSSQSGHNTVSWYQQALGQGPQFIFQYYREEENGRGNFPPRFSGLQFPNYSSELNVNALELDDSALYLCASSSGVEQYFGPGTRLTVT.

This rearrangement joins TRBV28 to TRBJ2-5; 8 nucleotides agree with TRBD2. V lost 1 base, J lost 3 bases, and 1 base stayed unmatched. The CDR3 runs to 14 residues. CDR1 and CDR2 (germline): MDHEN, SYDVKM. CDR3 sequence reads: CASSLLRGEETQYF. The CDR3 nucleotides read TGTGCCAGCAGTTTATTGCGGGGGGAAGAGACCCAGTACTTC.

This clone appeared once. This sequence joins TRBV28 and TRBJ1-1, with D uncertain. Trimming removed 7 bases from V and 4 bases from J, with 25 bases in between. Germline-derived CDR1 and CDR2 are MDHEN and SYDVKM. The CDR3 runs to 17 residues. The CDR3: CASTAILTGGRITEAFF. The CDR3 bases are TGTGCCAGCACTGCGATCCTTACCGGAGGGAGGATCACTGAAGCTTTCTTT.

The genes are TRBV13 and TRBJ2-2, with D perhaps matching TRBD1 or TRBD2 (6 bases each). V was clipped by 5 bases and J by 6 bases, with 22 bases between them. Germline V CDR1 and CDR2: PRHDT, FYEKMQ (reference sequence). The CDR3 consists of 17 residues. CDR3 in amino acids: CASSPGGGHGGPGELFF. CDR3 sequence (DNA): TGTGCCAGCAGCCCAGGAGGGGGACACGGGGGACCCGGGGAGCTGTTTTTT.

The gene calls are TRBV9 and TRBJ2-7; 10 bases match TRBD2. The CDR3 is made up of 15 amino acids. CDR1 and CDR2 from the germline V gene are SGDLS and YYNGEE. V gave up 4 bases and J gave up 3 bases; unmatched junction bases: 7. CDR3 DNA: TGTGCCAGCAGCCAGGGGTCTAGCGGGAGCTACGAGCAGTACTTC. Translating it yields CASSQGSSGSYEQYF.

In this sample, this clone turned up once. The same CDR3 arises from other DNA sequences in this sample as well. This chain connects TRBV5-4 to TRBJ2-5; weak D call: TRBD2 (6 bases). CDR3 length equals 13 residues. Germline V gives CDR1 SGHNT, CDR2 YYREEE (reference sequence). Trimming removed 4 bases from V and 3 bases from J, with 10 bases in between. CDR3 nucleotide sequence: TGTGCCAGCAGCAGCGGCGGGGAAGAGACCCAGTACTTC. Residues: CASSSGGEETQYF.

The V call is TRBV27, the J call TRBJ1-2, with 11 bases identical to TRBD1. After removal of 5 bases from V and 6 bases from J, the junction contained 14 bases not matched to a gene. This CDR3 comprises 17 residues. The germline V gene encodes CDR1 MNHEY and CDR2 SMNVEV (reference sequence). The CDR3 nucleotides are TGTGCCAGCAGTCGCATCGGGACAGGGGGTATCATGGATGGCTACACCTTC. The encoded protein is CASSRIGTGGIMDGYTF.

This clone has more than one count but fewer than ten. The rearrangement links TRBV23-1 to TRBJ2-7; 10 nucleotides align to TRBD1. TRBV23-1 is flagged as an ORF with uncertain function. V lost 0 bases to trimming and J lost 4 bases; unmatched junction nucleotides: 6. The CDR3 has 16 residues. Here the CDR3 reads CASSQSDRGKWYEQYF. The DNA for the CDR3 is TGCGCCAGCAGTCAATCGGACAGGGGGAAGTGGTACGAGCAGTACTTC.

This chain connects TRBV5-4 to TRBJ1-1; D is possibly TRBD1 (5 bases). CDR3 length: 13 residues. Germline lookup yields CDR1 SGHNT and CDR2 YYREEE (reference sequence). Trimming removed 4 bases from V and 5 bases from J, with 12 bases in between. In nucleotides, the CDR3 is TGTGCCAGCAGCCTCCCCCCAGGGACTGAAGCTTTCTTT. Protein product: CASSLPPGTEAFF.

The CDR3 region is CASSFITLAGYEQYF. The CDR3 DNA reads as TGTGCCAGCAGCTTTATTACGCTAGCGGGCTACGAGCAGTACTTC. The chain employs TRBV13 and TRBJ2-7; 8 bases match TRBD2. The V gene's germline CDR1 is PRHDT and CDR2 FYEKMQ (reference sequence). The V segment lost 3 bases and the J segment 3 bases; nucleotides outside the gene matches: 7. This CDR3 region has 15 residues.